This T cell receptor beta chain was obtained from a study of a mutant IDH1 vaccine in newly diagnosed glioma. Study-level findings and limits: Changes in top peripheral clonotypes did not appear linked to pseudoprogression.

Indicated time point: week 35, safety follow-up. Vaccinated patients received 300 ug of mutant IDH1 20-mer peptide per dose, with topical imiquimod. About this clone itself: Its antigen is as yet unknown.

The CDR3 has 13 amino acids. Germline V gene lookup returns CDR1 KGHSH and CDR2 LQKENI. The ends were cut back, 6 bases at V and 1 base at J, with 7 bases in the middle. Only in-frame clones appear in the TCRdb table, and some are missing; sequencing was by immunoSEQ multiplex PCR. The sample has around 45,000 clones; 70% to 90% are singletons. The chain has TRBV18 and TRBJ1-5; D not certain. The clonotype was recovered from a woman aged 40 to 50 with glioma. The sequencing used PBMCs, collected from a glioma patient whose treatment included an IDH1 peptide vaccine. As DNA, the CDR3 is TGTGCCAGCTCCCCCGGGAGCAATCAGCCCCAGCATTTT. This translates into CASSPGSNQPQHF.